These T cell receptor beta chains were read from a single sample in a study of blood T cell repertoires in COVID-19. Method: immunoSEQ multiplex PCR; TCRdb's copy keeps in-frame clones and lacks some. Among over 150,000 clones listed, approximately 86% were seen once. The sample consisted of peripheral blood. The receptors stem from a man in his forties with active or convalescent COVID-19. Both conserved end residues are part of each CDR3. Each record gives: CDR3 protein, V gene, J gene.

CDR3 protein: CASSPRPNTGELFF; V gene: TRBV18; J gene: TRBJ2-2
CDR3 protein: CASSLLRDRVLEQYF; V gene: TRBV11-2; J gene: TRBJ2-7
CDR3 protein: CASSRPTGNTEAFF; V gene: TRBV7-9; J gene: TRBJ1-1
CDR3 protein: CAWSPFRVSYEQYF; V gene: TRBV30; J gene: TRBJ2-7
CDR3 protein: CASSPDREFGYTF; V gene: TRBV10-1; J gene: TRBJ1-2
CDR3 protein: CASSLTGINQPQHF; V gene: TRBV27; J gene: TRBJ1-5
CDR3 protein: CASSGGIGEGSPLHF; V gene: TRBV28; J gene: TRBJ1-6
CDR3 protein: CASRVGLTSGANVLTF; V gene: TRBV5-8; J gene: TRBJ2-6
CDR3 protein: CASTNKSWGLNWGYTF; V gene: TRBV27; J gene: TRBJ1-2
CDR3 protein: CASSFSENTEAFF; V gene: TRBV7-2; J gene: TRBJ1-1
CDR3 protein: CASSQDAQVPYEQYF; V gene: TRBV3-1/TRBV3-2; J gene: TRBJ2-7
CDR3 protein: CASSTGLQRGTDTQYF; V gene: TRBV9; J gene: TRBJ2-3
CDR3 protein: CASSLGQTNEKLFF; V gene: TRBV5-1; J gene: TRBJ1-4
CDR3 protein: CASSSGQHLVNEQFF; V gene: TRBV6-4; J gene: TRBJ2-1
CDR3 protein: CASSKQEYQETQYF; V gene: TRBV5-1; J gene: TRBJ2-5
CDR3 protein: CASSAVGAFF; V gene: TRBV12-3/TRBV12-4; J gene: TRBJ1-1
CDR3 protein: CASSLSGPAYNSPLHF; V gene: TRBV5-1; J gene: TRBJ1-6
CDR3 protein: CASSSEARTNTGELFF; V gene: TRBV11-3; J gene: TRBJ2-2
CDR3 protein: CASSPGDSGNQPQHF; V gene: TRBV5-1; J gene: TRBJ1-5
CDR3 protein: CASVHSGGADTQYF; V gene: TRBV12-5; J gene: TRBJ2-3
CDR3 protein: CSVEVGTAGPEAFF; V gene: TRBV29-1; J gene: TRBJ1-1
CDR3 protein: CASSEAVGGSAAFF; V gene: TRBV2; J gene: TRBJ1-1
CDR3 protein: CATSGRGEIQETQYF; V gene: TRBV24-1; J gene: TRBJ2-5
CDR3 protein: CASRSGQAGPLHF; V gene: TRBV10-1; J gene: TRBJ1-6
CDR3 protein: CASSQGWGRGTEAFF; V gene: TRBV4-3; J gene: TRBJ1-1